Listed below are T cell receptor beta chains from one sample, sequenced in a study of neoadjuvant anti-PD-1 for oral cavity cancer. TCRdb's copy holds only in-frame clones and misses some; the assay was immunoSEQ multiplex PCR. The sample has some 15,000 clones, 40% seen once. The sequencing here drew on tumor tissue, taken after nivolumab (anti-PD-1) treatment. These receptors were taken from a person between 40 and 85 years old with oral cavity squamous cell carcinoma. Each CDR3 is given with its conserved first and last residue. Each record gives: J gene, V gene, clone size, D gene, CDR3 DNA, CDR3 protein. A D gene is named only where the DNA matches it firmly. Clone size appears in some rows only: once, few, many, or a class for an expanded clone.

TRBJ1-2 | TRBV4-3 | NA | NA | TGCGCCAGCAGGCCTGGGGGGCCCGGCGGCTATGGCTACACCTTC | CASRPGGPGGYGYTF
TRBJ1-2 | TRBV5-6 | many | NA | TGTGCCAGCAGCTTGGGGGACGGCGACTATGGCTACACCTTC | CASSLGDGDYGYTF
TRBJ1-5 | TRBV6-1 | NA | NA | TGTGCCAGCAGTGGTTGGACGGATGGGAGCAATCAGCCCCAGCATTTT | CASSGWTDGSNQPQHF
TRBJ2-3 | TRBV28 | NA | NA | TGTGCCAGCTGTAAAAGCGCAGATACGCAGTATTTT | CASCKSADTQYF
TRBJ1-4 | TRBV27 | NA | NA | TGTGCCAGCAGTCCGCGCAGGGGAACTAATGAAAAACTGTTTTTT | CASSPRRGTNEKLFF
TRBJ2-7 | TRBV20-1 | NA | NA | TGCAGTGCGCGAAGGGGGTACGAGCAGTACTTC | CSARRGYEQYF
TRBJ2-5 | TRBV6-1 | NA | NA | TGTGCCAGCAGACCCGTAGGAAATTTTGGAGAGACCCAGTACTTC | CASRPVGNFGETQYF
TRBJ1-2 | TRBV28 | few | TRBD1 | TGTGCCAGCAAAAGGACAGGGGTTATCTATGGCTACACCTTC | CASKRTGVIYGYTF
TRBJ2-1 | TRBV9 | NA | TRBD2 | TGTGCCAGCAGCGTAGGCGGGGGAGGTTACAATGAGCAGTTCTTC | CASSVGGGGYNEQFF
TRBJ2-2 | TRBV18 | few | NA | TGTGCCAGCTCACCCGGGAGGAACACCGGGGAGCTGTTTTTT | CASSPGRNTGELFF
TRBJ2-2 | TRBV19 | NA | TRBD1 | TGTGCCAGTAGTATCAGGGGGCCCGGGGAGCTGTTTTTT | CASSIRGPGELFF
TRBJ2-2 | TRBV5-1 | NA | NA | TGCGCCAGCAGCTTCGACACCGGGGAGCTGTTTTTT | CASSFDTGELFF
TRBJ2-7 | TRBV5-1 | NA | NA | TGCGCCAGCAGCTTGGCCTCGTTGGGCGAGCAGTACTTC | CASSLASLGEQYF
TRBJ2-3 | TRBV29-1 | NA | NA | TGCAGCGTTGAGGGGGTTAGCACAGATACGCAGTATTTT | CSVEGVSTDTQYF
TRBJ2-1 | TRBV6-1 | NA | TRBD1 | TGTGCCAGCAGTGACAGGGGGCGAATCGATGAGCAGTTCTTC | CASSDRGRIDEQFF
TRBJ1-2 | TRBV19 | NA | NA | TGTGCCAGTAGTATCGGCAATTTGAACTATGGCTACACCTTC | CASSIGNLNYGYTF
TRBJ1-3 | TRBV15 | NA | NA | TGTGCCACCAGCAGAGGGGACACCTCTCCCTCTGGAAACACCATATATTTT | CATSRGDTSPSGNTIYF
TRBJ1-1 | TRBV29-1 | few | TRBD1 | TGCAGCGTTGGGTCAGGGGGGAGTACTGAAGCTTTCTTT | CSVGSGGSTEAFF
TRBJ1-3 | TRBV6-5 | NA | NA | TGTGCCAGCAGTTCTATGATCTCTGGAAACACCATATATTTT | CASSSMISGNTIYF
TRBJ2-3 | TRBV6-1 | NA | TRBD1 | TGTGCCAGCAGTGGGAGCGGGACAGGGGCCCTCGGGCTCCCAGATACGCAGTATTTT | CASSGSGTGALGLPDTQYF
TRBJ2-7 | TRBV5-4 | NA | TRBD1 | TGTGCCAGCAAAAAGGGACAGTCCTACGAGCAGTACTTC | CASKKGQSYEQYF
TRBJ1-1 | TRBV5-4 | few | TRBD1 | TGTGCCAGCAGCCCGGGGACAGGATACACTGAAGCTTTCTTT | CASSPGTGYTEAFF
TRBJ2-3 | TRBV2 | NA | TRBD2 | TGTGCCAGCAGCGGGACTAGCGGGACGTCAGATACGCAGTATTTT | CASSGTSGTSDTQYF
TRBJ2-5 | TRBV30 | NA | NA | TGTGCCTGGGAAAAGGCAGGGGCTGGGACCCAGTACTTC | CAWEKAGAGTQYF
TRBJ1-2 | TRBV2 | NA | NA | TGTGCCAGCAGTGAGGGGGAATACTATGGCTACACCTTC | CASSEGEYYGYTF
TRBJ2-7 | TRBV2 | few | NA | TGTGCCAGCAGGGCCGGAGGTTCCTACGAGCAGTACTTC | CASRAGGSYEQYF
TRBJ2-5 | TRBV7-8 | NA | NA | TGTGCCAGCAGCTACCGACAGGATGGGGAGACCCAGTACTTC | CASSYRQDGETQYF
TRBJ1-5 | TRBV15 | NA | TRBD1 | TGTGCCACCAGCAGGGGACAGCATATCTATTTT | CATSRGQHIYF
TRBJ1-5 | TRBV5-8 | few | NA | TGTGCCAGCAGCTTTCAGGGGCGGTTTGGTCAGCCCCAGCATTTT | CASSFQGRFGQPQHF
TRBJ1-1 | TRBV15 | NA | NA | TGTGCCACCAGCAGAACCCGAGGTGGGGAGGGGAACACTGAAGCTTTCTTT | CATSRTRGGEGNTEAFF
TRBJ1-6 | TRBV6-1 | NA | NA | TGTGCCAGCAGTGGCTCCGGGACCTACAGTTCACCCCTCCACTTT | CASSGSGTYSSPLHF
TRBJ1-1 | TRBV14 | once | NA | TGTGCCAGCAGCCTTTACGGGACATCCAAGAACACTGAAGCTTTCTTT | CASSLYGTSKNTEAFF
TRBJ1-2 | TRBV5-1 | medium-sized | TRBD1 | TGCGCCAGCAGTTACGGGACAGGGGGCTTGAACTATGGCTACACCTTC | CASSYGTGGLNYGYTF
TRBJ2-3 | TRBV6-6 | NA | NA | TGTGCCAGCATTTCGTACGGGGCCCACACAGATACGCAGTATTTT | CASISYGAHTDTQYF
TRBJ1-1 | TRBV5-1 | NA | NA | TGCGCCAGCAGCTTGGTCTTGGGAGAGAACACTGAAGCTTTCTTT | CASSLVLGENTEAFF
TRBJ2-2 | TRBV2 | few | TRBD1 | TGTGCCAGCCGTATGACAGGGTTAACCGGGGAGCTGTTTTTT | CASRMTGLTGELFF
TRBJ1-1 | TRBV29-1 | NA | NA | TGCAGCGCCCATCCCAGCGGGTATGAAGCTTTCTTT | CSAHPSGYEAFF
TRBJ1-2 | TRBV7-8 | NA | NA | TGTGCCAGCAGCTCTGGGGTGGGAGGGAACTATGGCTACACCTTC | CASSSGVGGNYGYTF
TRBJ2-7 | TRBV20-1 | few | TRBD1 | TGCAGTGCTAGAGAGGACAGGGAGCAGTACTTC | CSAREDREQYF
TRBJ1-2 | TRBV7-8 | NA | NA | TGTGCCAGCAGCTTAGCTCCGGGGGCGAGGGGCTACACCTTC | CASSLAPGARGYTF
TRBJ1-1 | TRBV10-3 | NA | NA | TGTGCCATCACAACAGGGAAGAACACTGAAGCTTTCTTT | CAITTGKNTEAFF
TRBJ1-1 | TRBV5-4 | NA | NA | TGTGCCAGCAGCTTGGGGAACAGGGAACGGGGCACTGAAGCTTTCTTT | CASSLGNRERGTEAFF
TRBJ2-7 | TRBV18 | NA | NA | TGTGCCAGCTCACCGGAGAGGGACCAGTACTTC | CASSPERDQYF
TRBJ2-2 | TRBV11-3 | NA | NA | TGTGCCAGCAGCTTAGGGCCGACCGGGGAGCTGTTTTTT | CASSLGPTGELFF
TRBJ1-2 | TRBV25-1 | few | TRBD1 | TGTGCCAGCAGTGAAGACAGGGGGCCCTATGGCTACACCTTC | CASSEDRGPYGYTF
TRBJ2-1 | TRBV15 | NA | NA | TGTGCCACCAGCCACCGGCCACAATACAATGAGCAGTTCTTC | CATSHRPQYNEQFF
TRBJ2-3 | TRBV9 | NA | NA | TGTGCCAGCAGCGTATATGGGCGAGCGAGCACAGATACGCAGTATTTT | CASSVYGRASTDTQYF
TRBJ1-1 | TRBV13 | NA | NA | TGTGCCAGCAGCCCGGGTAGGGACAAGAACACTGAAGCTTTCTTT | CASSPGRDKNTEAFF
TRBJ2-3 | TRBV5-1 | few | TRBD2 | TGCGCCAGCAGCTTGGGACTAGCGGGGGGCACAGATACGCAGTATTTT | CASSLGLAGGTDTQYF
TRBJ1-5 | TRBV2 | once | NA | TGTGCCAGCAGGGACGGGGGGAATCAGCCCCAGCATTTT | CASRDGGNQPQHF
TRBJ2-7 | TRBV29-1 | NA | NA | TGCAGCGTTGGGGCCGAATGGCGAGGGACCTACGAGCAGTACTTC | CSVGAEWRGTYEQYF
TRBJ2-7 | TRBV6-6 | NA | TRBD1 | TGTGCCAGCAGCCCCCGCGGACAGGACCCCTCCTACGAGCAGTACTTC | CASSPRGQDPSYEQYF
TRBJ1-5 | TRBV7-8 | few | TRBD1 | TGTGCCAGCAGCAATCACCGGGACAGGAGCAATCAGCCCCAGCATTTT | CASSNHRDRSNQPQHF
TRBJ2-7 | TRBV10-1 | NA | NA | TGCGCCAGCAGTGATTACGCCGGGACCGCCACCTACGAGCAGTACTTC | CASSDYAGTATYEQYF
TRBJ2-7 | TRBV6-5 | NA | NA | TGTGCCAGCAGCTCAGGGGCCTACGAGCAGTACTTC | CASSSGAYEQYF
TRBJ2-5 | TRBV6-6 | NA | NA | TGTGCCAGCAGCCTAGGGGCTAATCGGGGGGAGACCCAGTACTTC | CASSLGANRGETQYF
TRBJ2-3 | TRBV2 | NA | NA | TGTGCCAGCAGAGAGGGCCAGGGTGTTCACACAGATACGCAGTATTTT | CASREGQGVHTDTQYF
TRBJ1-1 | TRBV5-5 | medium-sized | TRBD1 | TGTGCCAGCAGCCCCCCAGGGGGCGCTCAAGCTTTCTTT | CASSPPGGAQAFF
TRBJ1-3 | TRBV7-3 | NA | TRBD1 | TGTGCCAGCAGTTCCCGGGACAGGGGCTCTGGAAACACCATATATTTT | CASSSRDRGSGNTIYF